One and the same sample provided the 9 T cell receptor beta chains below, sequenced in a study of T cells in Graves' hyperthyroidism and ophthalmopathy. Amplified TCR beta CDR3 regions came from RNA transcripts. Primed by the HTBI set, a first-round RT-PCR was run on the TCR CDR3. TCRdb re-called the multiplex PCR reads through MiXCR, storing one row per CDR3 protein. The data hold about 360,000 distinct CDR3 sequences, with roughly an eighth observed a single time. The sequenced material came from blood. The receptors shown here come from a woman aged 18-30 years with Graves' hyperthyroidism.

This clonotype was detected many times. V and J are TRBV7-8 and TRBJ1-1, with TRBD1 as a possible D gene (5 bases). Trimming stripped 2 bases from V and 2 bases from J, with 21 bases between. CDR3 length: 18 residues. CDR1 and CDR2 (germline): SGHVS, FQNEAQ. The chain's CDR3 is CASSLSAGASLVNTEAFF. The CDR3 DNA reads TGTGCCAGCAGCTTATCAGCCGGGGCGAGTCTGGTTAACACTGAAGCTTTCTTT. The full variable domain, its missing parts supplied by reference TRBV7-8 and TRBJ1-1, is GAGVSQSPRYKVAKRGQDVALRCDPISGHVSLFWYQQALGQGPEFLTYFQNEAQLDKSGLPSDRFFAERPEGSVSTLKIQRTQQEDSAVYLCASSLSAGASLVNTEAFFGQGTRLTVV.

This clonotype was counted many times. The chain employs TRBV12-3 or TRBV12-4 and TRBJ2-7, with 7 bases fitting TRBD1. The CDR3 is 14 amino acids. V lost 5 bases to trimming and J lost 5 bases; unmatched junction nucleotides: 9. The CDR3 here is CASSQDRLDDEQYF. CDR3 nucleotide sequence: TGTGCCAGCAGTCAGGACAGGCTCGACGACGAGCAGTACTTC.

The rearrangement uses TRBV30 and TRBJ2-3; TRBD2 matches at 8 bases. CDR3 length: 16 amino acids. V was clipped by 5 bases and J by 4 bases; unmatched bases: 14. The germline CDR1 and CDR2 sequences are GTSNPN and SVGIG (reference sequence). The CDR3 loop reads CAWGSRPGGAADTQYF. The CDR3 DNA reads TGTGCCTGGGGGTCCCGCCCCGGGGGGGCCGCAGATACGCAGTATTTT.

The chain combines TRBV5-5 with TRBJ2-2; no clear D. V dropped 3 bases and J dropped 1 base, with 13 bases sitting between them. The CDR3 runs 16 residues. Germline CDR1 is SGHKS and CDR2 is YYEKEE (reference sequence). The CDR3 loop is CASSSRLRGNTGELFF. The CDR3 nucleotides read TGTGCCAGCAGCTCCAGGTTGAGAGGGAACACCGGGGAGCTGTTTTTT.

This clonotype showed up many times. This chain links TRBV7-2 with TRBJ1-5; TRBD1 is a possible D gene (6 bases). The length of the CDR3 is 13 residues. Germline V gene sequence: CDR1 SGHTA, CDR2 FQGNSA. V lost 1 base to trimming and J lost 6 bases, with 7 bases between them. The CDR3 reads CASSLVQGQPQHF. In DNA, the CDR3 is TGTGCCAGCAGCTTAGTACAGGGTCAGCCCCAGCATTTT.

J is TRBJ2-5 and V is TRBV7-9; TRBD1 aligns across 8 bases. The CDR3 is made up of 16 amino acids. Germline V gene sequence: CDR1 SEHNR, CDR2 FQNEAQ (reference sequence). Germline trimming cut 3 bases from V and 5 bases from J; bases unmatched to any gene: 11. The CDR3 DNA sequence: TGTGCCAGCAGCTTCGGTCAGGGGGCCAGCAGGGAGACCCAGTACTTC. Translation: CASSFGQGASRETQYF.

This clonotype was observed at least ten times. This chain links TRBV6-1 with TRBJ2-1, with TRBD2 matching over 14 bases. Germline CDR1 reads MNHNS; CDR2 reads SASEGT. The CDR3 has 15 amino acids. V dropped 6 bases and J dropped 4; count of bases not matched to a gene: 2. CDR3 sequence (DNA): TGTGCCAGCAGGCGGACTAGCGGGGGGTACAATGAGCAGTTCTTC. Protein: CASRRTSGGYNEQFF.

In its sample, this clonotype was seen many times. The J gene is TRBJ1-2, the V gene TRBV11-2; D is undetermined. Germline V gene sequence: CDR1 SGHAT, CDR2 FQNNGV. The CDR3 consists of 14 residues. V lost 0 bases and J lost 3, with 8 bases in between. Written as DNA, the CDR3 is TGTGCCAGCAGCTTAGAGTGGGCAGACTATGGCTACACCTTC. Protein: CASSLEWADYGYTF. Variable domain in full (rest from reference TRBV11-2 and TRBJ1-2): EAGVAQSPRYKIIEKRQSVAFWCNPISGHATLYWYQQILGQGPKLLIQFQNNGVVDDSQLPKDRFSAERLKGVDSTLKIQPAKLEDSAVYLCASSLEWADYGYTFGSGTRLTVV.

The gene calls are TRBV19 and TRBJ2-1, with D possibly TRBD2 on 6 matching bases. CDR1 and CDR2 from the germline V gene are LNHDA and SQIVND (reference sequence). Trimming cost V 2 bases and J 5 bases, with 13 bases left between them. The CDR3 runs to 15 residues. In nucleotides, the CDR3 is TGTGCCAGTAGTATATGGGGGGATCTTAACAATGAGCAGTTCTTC. Its translation: CASSIWGDLNNEQFF.